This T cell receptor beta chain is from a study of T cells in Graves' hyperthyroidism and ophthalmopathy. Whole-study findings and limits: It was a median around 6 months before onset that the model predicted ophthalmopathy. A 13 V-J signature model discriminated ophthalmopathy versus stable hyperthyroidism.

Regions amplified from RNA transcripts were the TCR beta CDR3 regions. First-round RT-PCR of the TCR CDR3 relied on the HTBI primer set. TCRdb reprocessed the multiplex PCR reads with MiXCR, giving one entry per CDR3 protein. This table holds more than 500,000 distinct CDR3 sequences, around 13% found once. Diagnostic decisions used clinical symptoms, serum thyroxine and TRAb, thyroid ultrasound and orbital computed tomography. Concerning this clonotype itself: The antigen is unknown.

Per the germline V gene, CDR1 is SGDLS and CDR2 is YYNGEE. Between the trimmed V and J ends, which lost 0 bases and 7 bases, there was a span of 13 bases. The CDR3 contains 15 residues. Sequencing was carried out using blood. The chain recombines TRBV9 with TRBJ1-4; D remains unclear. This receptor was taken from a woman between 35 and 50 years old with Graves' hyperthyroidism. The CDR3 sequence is CASSVGGSSSEKLFF. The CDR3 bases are TGTGCCAGCAGCGTAGGAGGAAGTTCTTCTGAAAAACTGTTTTTT.